Sequencing of this T cell receptor (beta chain) was carried out in a study of cytomegalovirus exposure and HLA in healthy donors. Overall study: One earlier analysis, a look at 180 million or so T cells, found about 110 million unique TCR beta sequences.

Findings of the study overall: An ancestry cluster, one associated with Asian ancestry, reportedly showed fewer N-insertions than the approximately 670-donor mean in a later analysis. The presence/absence work took it that sequencing depth was about the same across donors. Researchers reportedly found TCR beta sequences accurately predicted most subjects' HLA-A and HLA-B alleles.

On this clone itself: Antigen: not known.

Primers for the PCR totalled 60 Vbeta and 13 Jbeta. Data came from immunoSEQ multiplex PCR; TCRdb stores just in-frame clones and leaves some out. This sample has approximately 85,000 clones, with around four fifths found just once. CDR1 is SGHNT, CDR2 YYREEE, per germline (reference sequence). V lost 4 bases to trimming and J lost 1 base, with 11 bases between them. The CDR3 is made up of 15 amino acids. The chain is built from TRBV5-4 and TRBJ1-4; D is uncertain. This clonotype was sampled from a man aged 25 to 40 in good health and CMV-seronegative. Material for sequencing was PBMCs. As DNA, the CDR3 is TGTGCCAGCAGCCCTTCTACTGGAACTAATGAAAAACTGTTTTTT. Its translation: CASSPSTGTNEKLFF.